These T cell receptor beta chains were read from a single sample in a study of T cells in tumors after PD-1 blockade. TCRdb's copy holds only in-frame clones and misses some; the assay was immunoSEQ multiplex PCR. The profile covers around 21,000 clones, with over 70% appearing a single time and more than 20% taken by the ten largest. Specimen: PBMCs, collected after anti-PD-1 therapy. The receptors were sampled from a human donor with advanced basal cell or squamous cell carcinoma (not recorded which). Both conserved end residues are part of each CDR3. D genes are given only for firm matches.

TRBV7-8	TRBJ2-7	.	CASSPLTGSYEQYF
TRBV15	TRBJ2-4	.	CATSSGKELVNIQYF
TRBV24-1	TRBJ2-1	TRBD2	CATSEPGLAGTTNEQFF
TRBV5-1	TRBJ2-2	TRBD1	CASSEQGDTGELFF
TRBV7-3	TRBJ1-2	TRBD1	CASSLSDRRANYGYTF
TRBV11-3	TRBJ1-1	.	CASSLDTPYRLNTEAFF
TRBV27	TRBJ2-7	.	CASRTSYRDEQYF
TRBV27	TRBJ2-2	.	CASALRLEGWVSGELFF
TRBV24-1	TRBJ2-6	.	CAKWTVSSGANVLTF
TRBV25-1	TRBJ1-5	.	CASRGLGDNQPQHF
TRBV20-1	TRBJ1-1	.	CSATSGDF
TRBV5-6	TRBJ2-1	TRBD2	CASSLGREVSYNEQFF
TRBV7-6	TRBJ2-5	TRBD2	CASSSGGALETQYF
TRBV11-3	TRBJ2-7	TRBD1	CASSLEGQGIHEQYF
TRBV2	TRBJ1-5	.	CASNDGYQPQHF
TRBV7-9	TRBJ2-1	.	CASSLTPGYNEQFF
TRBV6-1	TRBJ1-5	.	CASSEWRTANQPQHF
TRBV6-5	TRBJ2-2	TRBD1	CASQRQGDTGELFF
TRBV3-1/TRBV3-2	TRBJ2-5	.	CASSLGGGETQYF
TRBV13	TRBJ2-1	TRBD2	CASSLVGLADYNEQFF
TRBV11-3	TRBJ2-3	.	CASSTGQTDTQYF
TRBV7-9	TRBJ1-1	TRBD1	CASSQGQLEAFF
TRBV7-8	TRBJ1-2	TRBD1	CASSSRTGTAYGYTF
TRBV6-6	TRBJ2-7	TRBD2	CASSRERGAYEQYF
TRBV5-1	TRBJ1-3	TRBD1	CASSLTGVRGNTIYF
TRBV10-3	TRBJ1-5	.	CAISGPDNQPQHF
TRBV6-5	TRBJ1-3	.	CASRLQGGGNTIYF
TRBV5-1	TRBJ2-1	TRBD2	CASSLTSGIGNEQFF
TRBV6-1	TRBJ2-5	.	CASSEAGTGTQYF
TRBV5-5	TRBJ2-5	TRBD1	CASSVRDRGRETQYF
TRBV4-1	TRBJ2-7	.	CASSQTYHSTYEQYF
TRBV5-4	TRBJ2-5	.	CASSREVQGTETQYF
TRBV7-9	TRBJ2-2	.	CASSTGLSNTGELFF
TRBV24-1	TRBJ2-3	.	CATSDPADTQYF
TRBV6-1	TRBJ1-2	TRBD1	CASSLDRGYGYTF
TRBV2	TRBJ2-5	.	CASRVDKNQETQYF
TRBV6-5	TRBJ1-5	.	CASSFGARQPQHF
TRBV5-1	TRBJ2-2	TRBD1	CASSIGQGVENTGELFF
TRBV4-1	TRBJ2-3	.	CASSQDGQTTQYF
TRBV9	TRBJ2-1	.	CASSVGQSSEQFF
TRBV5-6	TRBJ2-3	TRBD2	CASSSISLAGRTDTQYF
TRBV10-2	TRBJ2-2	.	CASSGGGSVGELFF
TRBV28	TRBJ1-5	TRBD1	CASKKERGPSQPQHF
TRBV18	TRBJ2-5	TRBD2	CASSPGRDQETQYF
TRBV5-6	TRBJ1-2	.	CASSPWEGKYYGYTF
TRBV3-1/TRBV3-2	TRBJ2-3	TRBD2	CASSWISGGATDTQYF
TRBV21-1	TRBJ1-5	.	CAIPPGQELCWNQPQHF
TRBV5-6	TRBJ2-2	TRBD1	CASSLARQGDTGELFF
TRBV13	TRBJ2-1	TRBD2	CASSLGLAGGNEQFF
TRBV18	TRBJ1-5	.	CASSPRHGNQPQHF